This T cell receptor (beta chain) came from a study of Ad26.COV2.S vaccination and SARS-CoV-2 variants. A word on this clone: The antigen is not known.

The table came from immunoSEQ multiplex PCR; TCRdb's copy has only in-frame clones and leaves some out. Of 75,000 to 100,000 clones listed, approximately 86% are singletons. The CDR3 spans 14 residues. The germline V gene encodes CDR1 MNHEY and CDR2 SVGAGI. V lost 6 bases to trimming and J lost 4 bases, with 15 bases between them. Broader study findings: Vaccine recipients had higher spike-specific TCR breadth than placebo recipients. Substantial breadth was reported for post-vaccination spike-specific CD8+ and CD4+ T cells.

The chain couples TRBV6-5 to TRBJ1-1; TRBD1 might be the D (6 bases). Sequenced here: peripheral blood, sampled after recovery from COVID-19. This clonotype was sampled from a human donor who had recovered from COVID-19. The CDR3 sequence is CASRRDTWGTEAFF. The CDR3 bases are TGTGCCAGCAGACGGGACACCTGGGGCACTGAAGCTTTCTTT.